These T cell receptor beta chains were read from a single sample in a study of blood T cells in healthy people across ages. TCRdb analysed the 5' RACE reads with MiXCR anew, one entry per CDR3 protein. Here the sample spans hundreds of thousands of distinct CDR3 sequences, roughly half being singletons. Sequenced sample: blood. Receptor source: a man aged 55 to 70 in good health. The CDR3 runs from the conserved cysteine through the conserved F or W. D genes are given only for firm matches. Clone size appears in some rows only: once, few, many, or a class for an expanded clone.

>17|TRBV7-2|TRBD2|once|TRBJ2-1
CASSPRLATDSYNEQFF
TGTGCCAGTAGCCCCCGACTAGCAACGGACTCCTACAATGAGCAGTTCTTC
>14|TRBV12-3/TRBV12-4|.|.|TRBJ2-5
CASSVRQKQETQYF
TGTGCCAGCAGTGTCCGGCAGAAACAAGAGACCCAGTACTTC
>15|TRBV6-2/TRBV6-3|TRBD1|.|TRBJ2-1
CASSPEQGAYNEQFF
TGTGCCAGCAGTCCGGAACAGGGGGCCTACAATGAGCAGTTCTTC
>13|TRBV20-1|TRBD2|.|TRBJ2-5
CSGQAGGEETQYF
TGCAGTGGTCAAGCGGGGGGTGAAGAGACCCAGTACTTC
>15|TRBV12-3/TRBV12-4|TRBD2|.|TRBJ2-1
CASSSGLTSYNEQFF
TGTGCCAGCAGCTCGGGACTAACATCCTACAATGAGCAGTTCTTC
>13|TRBV6-5|.|.|TRBJ2-7
CASRNGQFYEQYF
TGTGCCAGCAGAAACGGACAGTTCTACGAGCAGTACTTC
>17|TRBV12-3/TRBV12-4|TRBD1|.|TRBJ2-7
CASSLDPMMTGNYEQYF
TGTGCCAGCAGTTTAGATCCTATGATGACAGGGAATTACGAGCAGTACTTC
>12|TRBV5-6|.|.|TRBJ2-4
CASSLYSYGQYF
TGTGCCAGCAGCTTGTACAGCTACGGGCAGTACTTC
>14|TRBV29-1|.|.|TRBJ1-2
CSVLVLGSDYGYTF
TGCAGCGTTTTGGTCCTGGGAAGCGACTATGGCTACACCTTC
>17|TRBV12-3/TRBV12-4|.|.|TRBJ2-4
CASSLGVGDFAKNIQYF
TGTGCCAGCAGTTTAGGGGTGGGAGACTTCGCCAAAAACATTCAGTACTTC
>13|TRBV29-1|TRBD1|.|TRBJ2-7
CSVISGTGYEQYF
TGCAGCGTCATTTCCGGGACAGGGTACGAGCAGTACTTC
>16|TRBV21-1|.|.|TRBJ2-5
CASSKEDRVLGETQYF
TGTGCCAGCAGCAAAGAGGACAGGGTATTGGGAGAGACCCAGTACTTC
>16|TRBV11-2|.|many|TRBJ2-3
CASSFPNLLRGGTQYF
TGTGCCAGCAGCTTCCCTAATTTACTCAGGGGAGGTACGCAGTATTTT
>16|TRBV11-3|TRBD1|.|TRBJ2-3
CASSGDETGIGDTQYF
TGTGCCAGCAGCGGGGACGAGACAGGGATCGGAGATACGCAGTATTTT
>16|TRBV6-5|TRBD2|few|TRBJ2-1
CASSIPVGTSGNEQFF
TGTGCCAGCAGTATCCCCGTAGGGACTAGCGGGAATGAGCAGTTCTTC
>13|TRBV20-1|.|few|TRBJ1-2
CSARDRLGDGYTF
TGCAGTGCTAGGGACAGACTGGGGGATGGCTACACCTTC
>16|TRBV20-1|TRBD2|.|TRBJ2-1
CSASPLAGAGYNEQFF
TGCAGTGCTTCCCCCCTAGCGGGGGCCGGGTACAATGAGCAGTTCTTC
>11|TRBV29-1|.|few|TRBJ2-1
CSVRHANEQFF
TGCAGCGTTAGGCACGCCAATGAGCAGTTCTTC
>18|TRBV12-3/TRBV12-4|.|.|TRBJ2-3
CASSLKAGGRKDPDTQYF
TGTGCCAGCAGTTTAAAGGCGGGCGGGCGAAAAGACCCGGATACGCAGTATTTT
>14|TRBV14|TRBD2|few|TRBJ2-1
CASSPGLAINEQFF
TGTGCCAGCAGCCCGGGACTAGCGATTAATGAGCAGTTCTTC
>13|TRBV6-5|TRBD1|.|TRBJ2-7
CASSDGQGGEQYF
TGTGCCAGCAGTGATGGACAGGGAGGCGAGCAGTACTTC
>14|TRBV7-2|.|.|TRBJ2-1
CASSLVPNLHEQFF
TGTGCCAGCAGCTTAGTGCCCAACCTGCATGAGCAGTTCTTC
>15|TRBV24-1|.|.|TRBJ2-7
CATMDRDNRIYEQYF
TGTGCCACCATGGACCGGGACAACCGGATCTACGAGCAGTACTTC
>12|TRBV20-1|.|.|TRBJ2-4
CSARLIENIQYF
TGCAGTGCTAGGCTCATAGAAAACATTCAGTACTTC
>11|TRBV20-1|.|.|TRBJ2-7
CSARSGVEQYF
TGCAGTGCTAGGTCCGGGGTCGAGCAGTACTTC
>15|TRBV7-2|TRBD1|.|TRBJ1-6
CASSLVSGGGSPLHF
TGTGCCAGCAGCTTAGTGTCAGGGGGCGGCTCACCCCTCCACTTT
>15|TRBV7-7|.|.|TRBJ2-5
CASSPGPGTQETQYF
TGTGCTAGCAGCCCCGGTCCCGGGACCCAAGAGACCCAGTACTTC
>14|TRBV27|TRBD1|few|TRBJ1-1
CASSARQGLTEAFF
TGTGCCAGCAGTGCCCGACAGGGACTGACTGAAGCTTTCTTT
>14|TRBV27|.|few|TRBJ1-4
CASSPRLANEKLFF
TGTGCCAGCAGTCCCCGACTAGCTAATGAAAAACTGTTTTTT
>15|TRBV10-3|TRBD2|once|TRBJ2-5
CAISEGTSWEETQYF
TGTGCCATCAGTGAGGGGACTAGCTGGGAAGAGACCCAGTACTTC
>14|TRBV18|.|few|TRBJ2-7
CASSPQGGNNEQYF
TGTGCCAGCTCACCACAGGGGGGTAACAACGAGCAGTACTTC
>14|TRBV12-3/TRBV12-4|.|.|TRBJ1-2
CASSLQGTSGGYTF
TGTGCCAGCAGTCTACAAGGGACATCGGGCGGCTACACCTTC
>13|TRBV6-5|.|few|TRBJ2-1
CASSDSRVTEQFF
TGTGCCAGCAGTGACTCGAGAGTCACTGAGCAGTTCTTC
>14|TRBV6-5|.|.|TRBJ2-7
CASSLGGRVHEQYF
TGTGCCAGCAGTTTGGGTGGGCGGGTCCACGAGCAGTACTTC
>14|TRBV20-1|.|once|TRBJ1-1
CSARSPVGNTEAFF
TGCAGTGCTAGATCTCCAGTAGGGAACACTGAAGCTTTCTTT
>17|TRBV14|.|few|TRBJ2-5
CASSQTGATWRQETQYF
TGTGCCAGCAGCCAAACTGGAGCGACATGGCGGCAAGAGACCCAGTACTTC
>19|TRBV28|TRBD1|.|TRBJ2-7
CASRSGTESLSSSYNEQYF
TGTGCCAGCAGATCCGGGACAGAGAGCCTATCCAGCTCCTACAATGAGCAGTACTTC
>15|TRBV5-1|TRBD2|few|TRBJ2-7
CASSFGLAGADEQYF
TGCGCCAGCAGCTTCGGACTAGCGGGAGCTGACGAGCAGTACTTC
>16|TRBV24-1|TRBD2|.|TRBJ2-5
CATSDLTSGRGNEQYF
TGTGCCACCAGTGACCTGACTAGCGGGAGGGGTAATGAGCAGTACTTC
>17|TRBV6-2/TRBV6-3|TRBD2|few|TRBJ2-7
CASSPRASGRLSYEQYF
TGTGCCAGCAGCCCCCGTGCTAGCGGGAGACTCTCCTACGAGCAGTACTTC
>16|TRBV7-2|.|.|TRBJ1-4
CASSFRAGLTNEKLFF
TGTGCCAGCAGCTTCCGGGCCGGGCTAACTAATGAAAAACTGTTTTTT
>15|TRBV7-2|.|.|TRBJ2-7
CASSLGSGSSYEQYF
TGTGCCAGCAGCTTAGGTTCGGGGAGCTCCTACGAGCAGTACTTC
>14|TRBV20-1|.|few|TRBJ2-7
CSASLGKRFYEQYF
TGCAGTGCTAGCCTAGGGAAGAGGTTCTACGAGCAGTACTTC
>16|TRBV21-1|.|few|TRBJ2-2
CASSIRDRGRPGELFF
TGTGCCAGCAGCATTAGGGACAGGGGAAGGCCCGGGGAGCTGTTTTTT
>13|TRBV28|.|once|TRBJ1-1
CASRNGMNTEAFF
TGTGCCAGCAGGAACGGAATGAACACTGAAGCTTTCTTT
>17|TRBV25-1|TRBD2|.|TRBJ2-7
CASSDHLAGGSYNEQYF
TGTGCCAGCAGTGATCACTTAGCGGGGGGTTCCTACAATGAGCAGTACTTC
>16|TRBV20-1|TRBD2|few|TRBJ2-5
CSARATLAGGVETQYF
TGCAGTGCTAGAGCCACCTTAGCGGGAGGGGTCGAGACCCAGTACTTC
>14|TRBV28|TRBD2|.|TRBJ2-7
CASSLRGSDYEQYF
TGTGCCAGCAGTTTACGCGGGAGTGACTACGAGCAGTACTTC
>15|TRBV10-3|TRBD2|many|TRBJ2-2
CAISDGGRRTGELFF
TGTGCCATCAGTGACGGCGGGAGAAGAACCGGGGAGCTGTTTTTT
>13|TRBV20-1|TRBD2|.|TRBJ2-5
CSAATAGEETQYF
TGCAGTGCTGCTACAGCGGGGGAAGAGACCCAGTACTTC
>14|TRBV6-6|.|many|TRBJ1-6
CASSRQDHNSPLHF
TGTGCCAGCTCACGACAGGACCATAATTCACCCCTCCACTTT
>16|TRBV14|TRBD1|.|TRBJ1-2
CASSQGATGFRRGYTF
TGTGCCAGCAGCCAAGGCGCGACAGGGTTCCGTCGTGGCTACACCTTC
>13|TRBV6-6|.|few|TRBJ1-5
CASREQFNQPQHF
TGTGCCAGCAGGGAACAGTTCAATCAGCCCCAGCATTTT
>15|TRBV28|.|.|TRBJ2-3
CASREGQGWTDTQYF
TGTGCCAGCCGCGAGGGGCAGGGTTGGACAGATACGCAGTATTTT
>14|TRBV7-2|.|.|TRBJ1-4
CASSPSGISEKLFF
TGTGCCAGCAGCCCTTCGGGTATTTCTGAAAAACTGTTTTTT
>13|TRBV2|.|.|TRBJ2-3
CASSDGGDGAQYF
TGTGCCAGCAGTGATGGAGGAGACGGTGCGCAGTATTTT
>15|TRBV7-3|.|.|TRBJ2-1
CASSPRRGGGNEQFF
TGTGCCAGCAGCCCCCGTAGGGGAGGGGGAAATGAGCAGTTCTTC
>12|TRBV9|.|.|TRBJ2-1
CASSVTGYEQFF
TGTGCCAGCAGCGTAACGGGATATGAGCAGTTCTTC
>11|TRBV29-1|.|few|TRBJ2-1
CSVEDYNEQFF
TGCAGCGTTGAAGACTACAATGAGCAGTTCTTC
>13|TRBV30|.|.|TRBJ1-1
CAQQQGLGTEAFF
TGTGCCCAGCAACAGGGTCTGGGCACTGAAGCTTTCTTT